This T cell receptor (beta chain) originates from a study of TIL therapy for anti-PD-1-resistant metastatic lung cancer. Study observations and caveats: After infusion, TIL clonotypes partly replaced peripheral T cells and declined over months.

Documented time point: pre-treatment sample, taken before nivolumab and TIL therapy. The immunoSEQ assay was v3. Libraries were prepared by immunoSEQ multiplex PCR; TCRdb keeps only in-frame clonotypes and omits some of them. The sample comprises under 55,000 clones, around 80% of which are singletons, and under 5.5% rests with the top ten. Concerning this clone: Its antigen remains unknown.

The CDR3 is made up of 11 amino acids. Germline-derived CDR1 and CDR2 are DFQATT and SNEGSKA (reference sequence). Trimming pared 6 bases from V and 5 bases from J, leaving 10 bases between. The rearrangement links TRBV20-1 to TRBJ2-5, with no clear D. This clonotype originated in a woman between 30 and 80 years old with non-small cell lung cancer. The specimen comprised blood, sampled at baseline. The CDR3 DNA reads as TGCAGTGCCAACTCGTATGAGACCCAGTACTTC. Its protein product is CSANSYETQYF.